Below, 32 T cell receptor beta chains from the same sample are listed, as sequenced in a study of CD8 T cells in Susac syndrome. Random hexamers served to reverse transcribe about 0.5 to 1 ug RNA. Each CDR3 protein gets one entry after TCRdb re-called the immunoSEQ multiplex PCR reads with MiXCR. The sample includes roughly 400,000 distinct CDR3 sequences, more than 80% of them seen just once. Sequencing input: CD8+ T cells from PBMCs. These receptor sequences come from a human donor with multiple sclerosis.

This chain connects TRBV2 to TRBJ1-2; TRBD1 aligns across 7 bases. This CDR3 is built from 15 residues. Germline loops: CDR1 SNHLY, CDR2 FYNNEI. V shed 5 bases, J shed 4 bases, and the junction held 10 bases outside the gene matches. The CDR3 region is CASSSFPGQPYGYTF. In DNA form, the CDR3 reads TGTGCCAGCAGTTCCTTCCCGGGACAGCCCTATGGCTACACCTTC.

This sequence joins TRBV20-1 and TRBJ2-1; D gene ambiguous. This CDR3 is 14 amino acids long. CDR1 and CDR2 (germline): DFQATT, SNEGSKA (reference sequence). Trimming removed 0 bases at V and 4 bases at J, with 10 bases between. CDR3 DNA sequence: TGCAGTGCTAGAGACGGCGAGCCTTACAATGAGCAGTTCTTC. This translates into CSARDGEPYNEQFF.

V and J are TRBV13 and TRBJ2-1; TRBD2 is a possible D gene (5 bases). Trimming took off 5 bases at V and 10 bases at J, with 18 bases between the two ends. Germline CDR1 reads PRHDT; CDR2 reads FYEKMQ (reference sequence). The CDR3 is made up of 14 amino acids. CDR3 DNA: TGTGCCAGCAGCCCTCCCGCGGGTCTCAGCGAGCAGTTCTTC. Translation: CASSPPAGLSEQFF.

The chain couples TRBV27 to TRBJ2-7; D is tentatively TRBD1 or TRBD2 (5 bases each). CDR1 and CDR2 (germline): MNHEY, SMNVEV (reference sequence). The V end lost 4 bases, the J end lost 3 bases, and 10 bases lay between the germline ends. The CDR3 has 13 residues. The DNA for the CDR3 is TGTGCCAGCAGTTCCGGGGCCTACTACGAGCAGTACTTC. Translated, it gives CASSSGAYYEQYF.

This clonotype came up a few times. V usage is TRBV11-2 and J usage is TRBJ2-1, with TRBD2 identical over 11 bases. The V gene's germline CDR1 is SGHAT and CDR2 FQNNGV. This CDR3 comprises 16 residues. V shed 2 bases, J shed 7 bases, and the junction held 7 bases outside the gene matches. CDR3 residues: CASSLLAGGPRNEQFF. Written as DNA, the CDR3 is TGTGCCAGCAGCTTATTAGCGGGAGGGCCCAGGAATGAGCAGTTCTTC.

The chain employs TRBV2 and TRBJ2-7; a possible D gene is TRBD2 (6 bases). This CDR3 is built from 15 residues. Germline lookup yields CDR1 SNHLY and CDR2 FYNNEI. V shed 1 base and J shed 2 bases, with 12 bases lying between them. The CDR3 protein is CASSEVGGFAYEQYF. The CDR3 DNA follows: TGTGCCAGCAGTGAAGTGGGGGGTTTTGCCTACGAGCAGTACTTC. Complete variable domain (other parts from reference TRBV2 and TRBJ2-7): EPEVTQTPSHQVTQMGQEVILRCVPISNHLYFYWYRQILGQKVEFLVSFYNNEISEKSEIFDDQFSVERPDGSNFTLKIRSTKLEDSAMYFCASSEVGGFAYEQYFGPGTRLTVT.

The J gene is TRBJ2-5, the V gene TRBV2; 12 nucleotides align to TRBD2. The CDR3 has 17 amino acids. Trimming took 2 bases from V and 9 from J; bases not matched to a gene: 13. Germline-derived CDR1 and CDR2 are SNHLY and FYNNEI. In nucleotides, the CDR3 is TGTGCCAGCAGTGAAAGGGCACTAGCGGGAGGCCCGGCCCCCCAGTACTTC. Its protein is CASSERALAGGPAPQYF.

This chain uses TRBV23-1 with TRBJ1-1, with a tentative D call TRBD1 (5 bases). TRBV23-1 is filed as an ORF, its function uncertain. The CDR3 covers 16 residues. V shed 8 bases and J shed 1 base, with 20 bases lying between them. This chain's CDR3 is CASGRLLGVGNTEAFF. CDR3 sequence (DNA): TGCGCCAGCGGGCGTCTATTGGGGGTGGGGAACACTGAAGCTTTCTTT.

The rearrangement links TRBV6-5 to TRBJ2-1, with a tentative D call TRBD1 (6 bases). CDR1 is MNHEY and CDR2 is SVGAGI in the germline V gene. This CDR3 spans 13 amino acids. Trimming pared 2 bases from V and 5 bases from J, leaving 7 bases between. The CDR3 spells CASSYRQDNEQFF. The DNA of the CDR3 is TGTGCCAGCAGTTACCGACAGGACAATGAGCAGTTCTTC.

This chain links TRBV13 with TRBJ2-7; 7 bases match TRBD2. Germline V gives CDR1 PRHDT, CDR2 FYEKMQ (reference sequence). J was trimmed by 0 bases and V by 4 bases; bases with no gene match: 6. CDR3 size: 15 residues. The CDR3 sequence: CASSSRLASSYEQYF. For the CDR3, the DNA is TGTGCCAGCAGCTCTCGACTAGCCTCCTCCTACGAGCAGTACTTC.

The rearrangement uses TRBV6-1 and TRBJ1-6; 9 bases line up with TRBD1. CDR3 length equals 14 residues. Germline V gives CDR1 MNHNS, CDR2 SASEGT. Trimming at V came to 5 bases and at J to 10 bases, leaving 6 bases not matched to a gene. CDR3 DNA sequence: TGTGCCAGCAGTAGGGACAGGGCTGTCTCACCCCTCCACTTT. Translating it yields CASSRDRAVSPLHF.

CDR3 bases: TGTGCCAGCAGCTCGGACAAGACAAGGGAGGAGGGCTACACCTTC. Its protein product is CASSSDKTREEGYTF. The chain joins TRBV28 to TRBJ1-2; possible D gene TRBD1, 5 bases. The V end lost 6 bases, the J end lost 8 bases, and 22 bases lay between the germline ends. The germline gives CDR1 MDHEN, CDR2 SYDVKM. The CDR3 runs 15 residues.

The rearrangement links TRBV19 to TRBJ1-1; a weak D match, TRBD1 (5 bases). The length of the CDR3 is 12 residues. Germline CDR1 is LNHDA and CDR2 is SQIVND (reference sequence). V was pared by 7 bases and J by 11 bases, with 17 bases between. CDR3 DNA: TGTGCCAGTATTTCGGTCGGGACCGGCGCTTTCTTT. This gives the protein CASISVGTGAFF. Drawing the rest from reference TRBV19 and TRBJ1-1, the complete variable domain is DGGITQSPKYLFRKEGQNVTLSCEQNLNHDAMYWYRQDPGQGLRLIYYSQIVNDFQKGDIAEGYSVSREKKESFPLTVTSAQKNPTAFYLCASISVGTGAFFGQGTRLTVV.

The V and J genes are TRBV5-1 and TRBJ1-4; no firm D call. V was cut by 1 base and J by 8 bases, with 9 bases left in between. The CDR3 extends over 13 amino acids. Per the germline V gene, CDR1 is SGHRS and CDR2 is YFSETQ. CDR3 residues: CASSLTLGEKLFF. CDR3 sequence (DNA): TGCGCCAGCAGCTTGACCCTGGGGGAAAAACTGTTTTTT.

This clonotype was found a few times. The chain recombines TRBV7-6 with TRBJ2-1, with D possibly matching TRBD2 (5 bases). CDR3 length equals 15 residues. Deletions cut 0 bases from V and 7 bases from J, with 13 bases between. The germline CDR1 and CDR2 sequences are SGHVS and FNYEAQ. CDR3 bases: TGTGCCAGCAGCTTAGCGTGTGGGAGATGTAATGAGCAGTTCTTC. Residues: CASSLACGRCNEQFF. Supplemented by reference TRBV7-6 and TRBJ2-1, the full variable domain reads GAGVSQSPRYKVTKRGQDVALRCDPISGHVSLYWYRQALGQGPEFLTYFNYEAQQDKSGLPNDRFSAERPEGSISTLTIQRTEQRDSAMYRCASSLACGRCNEQFFGPGTRLTVL.

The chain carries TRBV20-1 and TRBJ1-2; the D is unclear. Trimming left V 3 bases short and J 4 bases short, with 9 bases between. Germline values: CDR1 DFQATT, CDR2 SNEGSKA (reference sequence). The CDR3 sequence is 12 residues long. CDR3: CSASFAFYGYTF. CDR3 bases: TGCAGTGCTAGTTTCGCATTCTATGGCTACACCTTC.

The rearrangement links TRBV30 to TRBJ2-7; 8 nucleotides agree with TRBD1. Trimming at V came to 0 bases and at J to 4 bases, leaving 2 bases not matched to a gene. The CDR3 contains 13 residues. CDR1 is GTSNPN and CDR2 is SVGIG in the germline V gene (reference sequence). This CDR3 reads CAWSVGTGYEQYF. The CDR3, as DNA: TGTGCCTGGAGTGTTGGGACAGGATACGAGCAGTACTTC.

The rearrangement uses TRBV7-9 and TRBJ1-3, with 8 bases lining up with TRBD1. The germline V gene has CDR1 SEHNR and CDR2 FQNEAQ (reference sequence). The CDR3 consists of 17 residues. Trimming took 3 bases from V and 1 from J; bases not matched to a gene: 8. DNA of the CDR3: TGTGCCAGCAGCTTGGGCGGGCAGGGGGCGTCTGGAAACACCATATATTTT. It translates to CASSLGGQGASGNTIYF. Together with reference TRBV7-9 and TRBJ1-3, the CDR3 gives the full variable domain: DTGVSQNPRHKITKRGQNVTFRCDPISEHNRLYWYRQTLGQGPEFLTYFQNEAQLEKSRLLSDRFSAERPKGSFSTLEIQRTEQGDSAMYLCASSLGGQGASGNTIYFGEGSWLTVV.

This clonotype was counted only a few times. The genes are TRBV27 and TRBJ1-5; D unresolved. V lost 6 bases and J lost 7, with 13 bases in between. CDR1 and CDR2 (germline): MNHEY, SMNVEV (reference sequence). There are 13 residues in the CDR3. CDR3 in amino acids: CASSLGGSQPQHF. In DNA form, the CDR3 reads TGTGCCAGCAGCTTAGGAGGGAGCCAGCCCCAGCATTTT.

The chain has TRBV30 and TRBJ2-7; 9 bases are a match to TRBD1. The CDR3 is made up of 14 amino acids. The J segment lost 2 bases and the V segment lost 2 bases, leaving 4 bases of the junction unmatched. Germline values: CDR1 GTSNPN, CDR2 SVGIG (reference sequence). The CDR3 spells CAWSQGQGTYEQYF. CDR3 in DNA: TGTGCCTGGAGTCAGGGACAGGGTACCTACGAGCAGTACTTC.

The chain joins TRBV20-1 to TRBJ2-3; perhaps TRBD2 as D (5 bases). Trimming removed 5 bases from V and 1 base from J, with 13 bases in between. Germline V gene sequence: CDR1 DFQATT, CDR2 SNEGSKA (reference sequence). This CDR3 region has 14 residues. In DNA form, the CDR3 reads TGCAGTGCTGCACGAGCGGCAGGCACAGATACGCAGTATTTT. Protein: CSAARAAGTDTQYF.

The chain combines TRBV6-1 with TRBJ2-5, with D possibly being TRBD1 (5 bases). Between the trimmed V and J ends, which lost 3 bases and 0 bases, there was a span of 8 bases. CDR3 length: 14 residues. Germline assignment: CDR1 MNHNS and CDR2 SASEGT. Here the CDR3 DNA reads TGTGCCAGCAGTGAGGTGGGGCACCAAGAGACCCAGTACTTC. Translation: CASSEVGHQETQYF.

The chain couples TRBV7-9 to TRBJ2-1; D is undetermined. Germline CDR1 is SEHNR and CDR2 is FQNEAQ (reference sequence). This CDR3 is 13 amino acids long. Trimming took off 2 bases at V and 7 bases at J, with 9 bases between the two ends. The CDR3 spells CASSLRPLNEQFF. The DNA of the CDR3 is TGTGCCAGCAGCTTACGGCCGCTTAATGAGCAGTTCTTC.

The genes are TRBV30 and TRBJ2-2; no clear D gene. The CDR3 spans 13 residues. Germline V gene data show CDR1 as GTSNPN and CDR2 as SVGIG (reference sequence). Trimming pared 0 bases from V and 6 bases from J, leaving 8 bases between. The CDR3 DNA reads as TGTGCCTGGAGTGTAGTCCCCGCCGGGGAGCTGTTTTTT. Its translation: CAWSVVPAGELFF.

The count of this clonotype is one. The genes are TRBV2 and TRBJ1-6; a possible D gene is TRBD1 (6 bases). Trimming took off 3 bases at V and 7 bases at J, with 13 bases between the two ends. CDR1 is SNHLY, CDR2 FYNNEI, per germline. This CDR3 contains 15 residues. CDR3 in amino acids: CASSEPRGPNSPLHF. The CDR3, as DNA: TGTGCCAGCAGTGAGCCCAGGGGCCCGAATTCACCCCTCCACTTT.

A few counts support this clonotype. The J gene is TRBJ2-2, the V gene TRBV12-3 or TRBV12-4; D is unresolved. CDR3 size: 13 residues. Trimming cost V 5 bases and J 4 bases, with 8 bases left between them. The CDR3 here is CASSRGFTGELFF. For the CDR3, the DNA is TGTGCCAGCAGTCGAGGATTCACCGGGGAGCTGTTTTTT.

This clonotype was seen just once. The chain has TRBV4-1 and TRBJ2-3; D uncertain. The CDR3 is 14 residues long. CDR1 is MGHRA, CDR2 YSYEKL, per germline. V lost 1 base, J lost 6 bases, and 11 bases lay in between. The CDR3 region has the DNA TGCGCCAGCAGCCAAGTCAGCCTAGAGGATACGCAGTATTTT. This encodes CASSQVSLEDTQYF.

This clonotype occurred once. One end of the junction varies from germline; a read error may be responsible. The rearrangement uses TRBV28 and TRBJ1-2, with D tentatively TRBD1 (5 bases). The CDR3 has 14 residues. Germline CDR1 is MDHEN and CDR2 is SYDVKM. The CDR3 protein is CAISFFGGVYGYTF. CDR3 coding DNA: TGTGCCATCAGTTTTTTCGGGGGTGTCTATGGCTACACCTTC.

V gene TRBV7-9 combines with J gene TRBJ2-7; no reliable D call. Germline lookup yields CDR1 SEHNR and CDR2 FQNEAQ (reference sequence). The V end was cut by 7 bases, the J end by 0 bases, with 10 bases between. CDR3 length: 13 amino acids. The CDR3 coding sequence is TGTGCCAGCACCTCTCCGTCCTCCTACGAGCAGTACTTC. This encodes CASTSPSSYEQYF.

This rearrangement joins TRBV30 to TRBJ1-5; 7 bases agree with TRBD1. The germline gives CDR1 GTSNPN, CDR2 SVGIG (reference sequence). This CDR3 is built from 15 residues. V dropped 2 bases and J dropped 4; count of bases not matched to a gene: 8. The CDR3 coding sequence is TGTGCCTGGAGTCTCAGGACAGGACTAAATCAGCCCCAGCATTTT. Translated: CAWSLRTGLNQPQHF.

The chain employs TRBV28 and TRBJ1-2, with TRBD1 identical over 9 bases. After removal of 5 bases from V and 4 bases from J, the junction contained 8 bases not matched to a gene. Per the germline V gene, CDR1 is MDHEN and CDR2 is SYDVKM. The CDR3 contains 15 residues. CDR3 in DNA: TGTGCCAGCAGTATTCTGGGGACAGGGAGCTATGGCTACACCTTC. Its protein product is CASSILGTGSYGYTF.

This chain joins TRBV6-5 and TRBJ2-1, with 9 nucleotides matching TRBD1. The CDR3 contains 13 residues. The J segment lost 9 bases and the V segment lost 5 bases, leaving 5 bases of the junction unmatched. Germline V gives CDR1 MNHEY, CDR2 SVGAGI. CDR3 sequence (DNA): TGTGCCAGCAGTACGACAGGGGGGTTTGAGCAGTTCTTC. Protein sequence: CASSTTGGFEQFF.